This T cell receptor (beta chain) derives from a study of shared clonotypes between healthy human individuals. Genomic DNA belonging to each subset was distributed in equal measure over several immunoSEQ plates. Method: immunoSEQ multiplex PCR; TCRdb's copy keeps in-frame clones and lacks some. Of approximately 1.9 million clones listed, approximately 92% are singletons. Germline V CDR1 and CDR2: MNHEY, SMNVEV (reference sequence). Trimming took off 5 bases at V and 2 bases at J, with 12 bases between the two ends. The CDR3 has 14 residues. CD45RO-negative CD8 cells positively selected for CCR7 made up the naive population, which excluded terminally differentiated effector memory CD45RA+ cells. Healthy adults negative for HIV, lacking recent acute infections or vaccinations, served as donors. About this clone: Distinct nucleotide sequences in the sample also encode this CDR3.

The sequencing sample was made of naive CD8+ T cells from PBMCs. The chain carries TRBV27 and TRBJ2-5; a weak D match, TRBD2 (6 bases). This receptor was identified in a man between 18 and 35 years old in good health. Some clones in this sample may be carry-over from other donors' samples. CDR3 DNA sequence: TGTGCCAGCAGTCCGTGGGGGGATCAAGAGACCCAGTACTTC. Protein: CASSPWGDQETQYF.